This TCR beta chain was found in a study of blood T cell repertoires in COVID-19. Background on the study: The United States, Italy and Spain were the sources of the acute and convalescent COVID-19 samples. In each case, the material was cDNA or gDNA derived from T cells, B-cell-depleted T cells, or PBMCs.

The V and J ends lost 5 bases and 2 bases respectively, with 16 bases between them. The CDR3 length is 15 residues. CDR1 and CDR2 (germline): LGHDT, YNNKEL (reference sequence). Original methodology: Scientists estimated how many nucleated cells there were by amplifying reference gene primers. Clones were sequenced by immunoSEQ multiplex PCR, and TCRdb holds only the in-frame ones, with some missing. V and J calls and clone size are copied from that table; D and trimming were computed from the DNA. The profile shows approximately 150,000 clones, 70% to 90% of them singletons. The material sequenced was peripheral blood. This clonotype was sampled from a man in his forties with acute or convalescent COVID-19. V is TRBV3-1 (or the pseudogene TRBV3-2) and J is TRBJ2-7; perhaps TRBD1 as D (5 bases). The CDR3 sequence is CASSAPSDRAYEQYF. For the CDR3, the DNA is TGTGCCAGCAGCGCCCCCTCCGACAGAGCCTACGAGCAGTACTTC.